The 5 T cell receptor beta chains presented below share a single source sample, sequenced in a study of blood T cell repertoires in COVID-19. TCRdb's table, derived via immunoSEQ multiplex PCR, lists solely in-frame clones and lacks some. Of 200,000 to 250,000 clones in the sample, approximately 85% were seen once. Source material: peripheral blood. The receptors derive from an elderly man with acute or convalescent COVID-19.

The rearrangement links TRBV19 to TRBJ1-5; D unclear. CDR1 LNHDA and CDR2 SQIVND come from the germline V gene (reference sequence). The CDR3 sequence is 15 residues long. The V end lost 7 bases, the J end lost 0 bases, and 13 bases lay between the germline ends. The CDR3 protein is CASTATSYSNQPQHF. The CDR3 region has the DNA TGTGCCAGTACCGCGACAAGCTATAGCAATCAGCCCCAGCATTTT.

This sequence joins TRBV28 and TRBJ1-1; D remains ambiguous. V was shortened by 5 bases and J by 2 bases, with 15 bases between the two germline ends. The V gene's germline CDR1 is MDHEN and CDR2 SYDVKM. The CDR3 sequence is 15 residues long. CDR3 sequence: CASSPPRTGNTEAFF. The CDR3 DNA reads as TGTGCCAGCAGTCCACCTCGGACTGGAAACACTGAAGCTTTCTTT.

The chain recombines TRBV12-3 or TRBV12-4 with TRBJ2-3; 15 bases are a match to TRBD2. The V and J ends lost 8 bases and 6 bases, in that order; junction bases with no gene match: 0. This CDR3 comprises 13 residues. Here the CDR3 reads CASGTSGRDTQYF. The CDR3 nucleotides read TGTGCCAGCGGGACTAGCGGGAGGGATACGCAGTATTTT.

The chain links TRBV19 to TRBJ1-6, with 10 nucleotides matching TRBD1. Trimming took 6 bases from V and 9 from J; bases not matched to a gene: 8. Germline values: CDR1 LNHDA, CDR2 SQIVND (reference sequence). This CDR3 comprises 15 residues. This CDR3 is CASSRQGASGSPLHF. CDR3 sequence (DNA): TGTGCCAGTAGCCGACAGGGGGCGAGTGGTTCACCCCTCCACTTT.

The chain carries TRBV24-1 and TRBJ2-2; TRBD1 matches 9 bases. The CDR3 is made up of 15 amino acids. J was trimmed by 7 bases and V by 7 bases; bases with no gene match: 9. Germline CDR1 reads KGHDR; CDR2 reads SFDVKD. The CDR3 sequence: CATRSTGGANGELFF. CDR3 bases: TGTGCCACCAGGTCCACAGGGGGCGCCAACGGGGAGCTGTTTTTT.